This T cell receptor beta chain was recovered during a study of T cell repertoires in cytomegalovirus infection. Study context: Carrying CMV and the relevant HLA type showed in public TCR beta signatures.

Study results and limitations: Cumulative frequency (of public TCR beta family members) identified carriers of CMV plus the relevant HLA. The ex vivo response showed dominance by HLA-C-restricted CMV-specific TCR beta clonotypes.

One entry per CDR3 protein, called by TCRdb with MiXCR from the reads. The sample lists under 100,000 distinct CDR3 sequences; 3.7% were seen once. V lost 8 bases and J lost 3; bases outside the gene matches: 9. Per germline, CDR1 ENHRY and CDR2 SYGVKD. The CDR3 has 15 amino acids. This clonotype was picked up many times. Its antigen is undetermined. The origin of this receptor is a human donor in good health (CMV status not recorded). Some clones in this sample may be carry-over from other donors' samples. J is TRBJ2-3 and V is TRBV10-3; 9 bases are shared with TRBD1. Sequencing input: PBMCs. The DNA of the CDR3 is TGTGCCATCGCGCCGGGACAGGGTTTTACAGATACGCAGTATTTT. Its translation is CAIAPGQGFTDTQYF.